Shown below are 11 T cell receptor beta chains from a single sample sequenced in a study of cytomegalovirus exposure and HLA in healthy donors. Both 60 Vbeta primers and 13 Jbeta primers went into the PCR. Profiling relied on immunoSEQ multiplex PCR, and the TCRdb table lists in-frame clones only, not all of them. The profile shows 150,000 to 180,000 clones, approximately 80% of them singletons. The sequenced material came from PBMCs. The receptor set was obtained from a man aged 25 to 40 in good health and CMV-seropositive.

As to this clone: A read error may produce the germline difference seen at one junction end. The chain recombines TRBV7-9 with TRBJ2-2, with 9 nucleotides matching TRBD1. This CDR3 contains 19 residues. The germline CDR1 and CDR2 sequences are SEHNR and FQNEAQ (reference sequence). The CDR3 DNA is TGTTCCAGCAGTCACCCGGGACAGGGAGTGTTGGGGAACACCGGGGAGCTGTTTTTT. This translates into CSSSHPGQGVLGNTGELFF. Full variable domain (outside the CDR3, taken from reference TRBV7-9 and TRBJ2-2): DTGVSQNPRHKITKRGQNVTFRCDPISEHNRLYWYRQTLGQGPEFLTYFQNEAQLEKSRLLSDRFSAERPKGSFSTLEIQRTEQGDSAMYLCSSSHPGQGVLGNTGELFFGEGSRLTVL.

Notes on this clone: Other DNA sequences from this sample encode an identical CDR3 as well. This sequence joins TRBV19 and TRBJ1-1; D not resolved. Germline lookup yields CDR1 LNHDA and CDR2 SQIVND (reference sequence). Trimming shortened V by 2 bases and J by 0 bases, and 4 bases separated the two germline ends. The CDR3 runs to 13 residues. The CDR3 spells CASSISVNTEAFF. DNA for the CDR3: TGTGCCAGTAGTATATCGGTGAACACTGAAGCTTTCTTT.

The chain joins TRBV19 to TRBJ2-6; TRBD2 might be the D (7 bases). V was cut by 3 bases and J by 1 base, with 22 bases left in between. Per the germline V gene, CDR1 is LNHDA and CDR2 is SQIVND (reference sequence). The CDR3 spans 20 residues. The CDR3 loop reads CASSIKRGGGLSSGANVLTF. In DNA, the CDR3 is TGTGCCAGTAGTATTAAGCGAGGGGGGGGGCTTTCGTCTGGGGCCAACGTCCTGACTTTC.

This chain joins TRBV18 and TRBJ1-1; TRBD1 might be the D (5 bases). There are 16 residues in the CDR3. Per germline, CDR1 KGHSH and CDR2 LQKENI. Trimming shortened V by 4 bases and J by 0 bases, and 15 bases separated the two germline ends. The CDR3: CASSRTPLGMNTEAFF. The CDR3 coding sequence is TGTGCCAGCTCACGGACACCCCTGGGCATGAACACTGAAGCTTTCTTT.

This clone showed up just a few times. The genes are TRBV19 and TRBJ2-2, with D unresolved. Between the trimmed V and J ends, which lost 7 bases and 1 base, there was a span of 10 bases. The CDR3 is 14 residues long. Germline CDR1 LNHDA, CDR2 SQIVND (reference sequence). The CDR3 DNA sequence: TGTGCCAGTAAGTGGCAGAAGAACACCGGGGAGCTGTTTTTT. It specifies CASKWQKNTGELFF.

In this sample, this clone turned up once. The gene calls are TRBV7-8 and TRBJ2-5, with 7 bases that match TRBD1. V lost 5 bases to trimming and J lost 1 base; unmatched junction nucleotides: 4. The CDR3 has 14 residues. CDR1 and CDR2 from the germline V gene are SGHVS and FQNEAQ. The CDR3 nucleotides are TGTGCCAGCAGCCTCGGGACAGCCCAAGAGACCCAGTACTTC. Translated: CASSLGTAQETQYF.

Concerning this clone itself: Within the sample, other DNA sequences also encode this same CDR3. This chain uses TRBV15 with TRBJ1-1; D is perhaps TRBD1 (5 bases). CDR1 LNHNV and CDR2 YYDKDF come from the germline V gene (reference sequence). CDR3 length: 15 residues. V lost 1 base to trimming and J lost 1 base, with 10 bases between them. CDR3 sequence (DNA): TGTGCCACCAGCAGAGGTGGGGGGAGGAACACTGAAGCTTTCTTT. It specifies CATSRGGGRNTEAFF.

The rearrangement uses TRBV19 and TRBJ2-7; D is uncertain. Deletions cut 3 bases from V and 2 bases from J, with 8 bases between. This CDR3 comprises 13 residues. Germline V gene data show CDR1 as LNHDA and CDR2 as SQIVND (reference sequence). The DNA for the CDR3 is TGTGCCAGTAGTATGGGCAGAACCTACGAGCAGTACTTC. Its translation: CASSMGRTYEQYF.

The chain combines TRBV5-4 with TRBJ2-2; 9 bases line up with TRBD2. Trimming removed 0 bases from V and 4 bases from J; junction bases left unmatched: 4. The CDR3 is made up of 16 amino acids. Germline V gene sequence: CDR1 SGHNT, CDR2 YYREEE (reference sequence). CDR3 amino acids: CASSLEAGGRTGELFF. The DNA of the CDR3 is TGTGCCAGCAGCTTGGAAGCGGGAGGTCGCACCGGGGAGCTGTTTTTT.

The chain is built from TRBV18 and TRBJ2-7, with D perhaps TRBD2 (6 bases). CDR1 is KGHSH, CDR2 LQKENI, per germline. The CDR3 is made up of 15 amino acids. Trimming left V 6 bases short and J 7 bases short, with 22 bases between. The CDR3 reads CASSPSEGPLGEQYF. The CDR3 coding sequence is TGTGCCAGCTCTCCCTCGGAGGGCCCTCTAGGAGAGCAGTACTTC.

The genes are TRBV20-1 and TRBJ2-5; D is unresolved. V was trimmed by 3 bases and J by 11 bases, leaving 13 bases between them. Germline CDR1 is DFQATT and CDR2 is SNEGSKA (reference sequence). This CDR3 has 11 amino acids. CDR3: CSASPSMEQYF. Written as DNA, the CDR3 is TGCAGTGCTAGTCCTTCCATGGAGCAGTACTTC.